The 20 T cell receptor beta chains below all came from one sample that was sequenced in a study of shared clonotypes between healthy human individuals. TCRdb's copy holds only in-frame clones and misses some; the assay was immunoSEQ multiplex PCR. The sample records about 2 million clones, less than 95% being singletons. In the naive CD8 group, cells lacked CD45RO and were positively selected for CCR7, so terminally differentiated effector memory CD45RA+ cells were left out. Sequences were obtained from naive CD8+ T cells sorted from blood. All receptors come from a man younger than 35 in good health.

This chain joins TRBV7-9 and TRBJ1-4; TRBD1 aligns across 7 bases. CDR3 length: 14 residues. Germline CDR1 reads SEHNR; CDR2 reads FQNEAQ (reference sequence). V dropped 6 bases and J dropped 5; count of bases not matched to a gene: 6. CDR3 sequence (DNA): TGTGCCAGCAGTCTCCGGGACAGCAATGAAAAACTGTTTTTT. This encodes CASSLRDSNEKLFF. Full variable domain (remainder filled in from reference TRBV7-9 and TRBJ1-4): DTGVSQNPRHKITKRGQNVTFRCDPISEHNRLYWYRQTLGQGPEFLTYFQNEAQLEKSRLLSDRFSAERPKGSFSTLEIQRTEQGDSAMYLCASSLRDSNEKLFFGSGTQLSVL.

The genes are TRBV13 and TRBJ2-5; D is unclear. The V gene's germline CDR1 is PRHDT and CDR2 FYEKMQ (reference sequence). V gave up 5 bases and J gave up 1 base, with 11 bases separating them. The CDR3 is made up of 14 amino acids. The CDR3 here is CASSLATPQETQYF. The CDR3 DNA sequence: TGTGCCAGCAGCCTGGCGACTCCCCAAGAGACCCAGTACTTC.

V and J are TRBV7-9 and TRBJ2-3; TRBD1 agrees at 10 bases. The germline CDR1 and CDR2 sequences are SEHNR and FQNEAQ (reference sequence). This CDR3 is 18 amino acids long. The junction had 17 bases not matched to a gene; V was cut back by 5 bases and J by 6 bases. In DNA form, the CDR3 reads TGTGCCAGCAGCCTCTCCGGCTCTGAAGGACAGGGGGTTGATACGCAGTATTTT. The encoded protein is CASSLSGSEGQGVDTQYF. Full variable domain (remainder filled in from reference TRBV7-9 and TRBJ2-3): DTGVSQNPRHKITKRGQNVTFRCDPISEHNRLYWYRQTLGQGPEFLTYFQNEAQLEKSRLLSDRFSAERPKGSFSTLEIQRTEQGDSAMYLCASSLSGSEGQGVDTQYFGPGTRLTVL.

This chain links TRBV4-1 with TRBJ2-1, with no clear D. The CDR3 extends over 12 amino acids. CDR1 is MGHRA, CDR2 YSYEKL, per germline. Trimming took off 1 base at V and 7 bases at J, with 5 bases between the two ends. The CDR3 DNA reads TGCGCCAGCAGCCAAGTTATGAATGAGCAGTTCTTC. This sequence encodes CASSQVMNEQFF.

The rearrangement joins TRBV7-9 to TRBJ2-5; possible D gene TRBD1, 5 bases. The V and J ends lost 5 bases and 4 bases respectively, with 17 bases between them. Germline V CDR1 and CDR2: SEHNR, FQNEAQ (reference sequence). This CDR3 region has 15 residues. This CDR3 reads CASSPLQGELETQYF. The CDR3 coding sequence is TGTGCCAGCAGCCCCCTGCAGGGTGAATTAGAGACCCAGTACTTC.

V usage is TRBV7-9 and J usage is TRBJ1-2, with 8 bases fitting TRBD1. V trimming: 5 bases; J trimming: 0 bases; junction bases outside the gene matches: 8. In germline, CDR1 is SEHNR, CDR2 FQNEAQ (reference sequence). CDR3 length equals 16 residues. The CDR3 sequence: CASSESQGATNYGYTF. The DNA for the CDR3 is TGTGCCAGCAGCGAAAGCCAGGGGGCAACTAACTATGGCTACACCTTC.

The rearrangement joins TRBV5-4 to TRBJ2-3; TRBD2 is a possible D gene (5 bases). The V gene's germline CDR1 is SGHNT and CDR2 YYREEE (reference sequence). CDR3 length: 14 amino acids. Trimming shortened V by 2 bases and J by 6 bases, and 13 bases separated the two germline ends. CDR3 loop: CASSLALDWDTQYF. The CDR3 nucleotides read TGTGCCAGCAGCTTAGCACTAGATTGGGATACGCAGTATTTT.

This rearrangement joins TRBV28 to TRBJ2-7, with 8 bases identical to TRBD2. The germline V gene encodes CDR1 MDHEN and CDR2 SYDVKM. Unmatched junction bases numbered 10, after V lost 5 bases and J lost 4 bases. This CDR3 is built from 15 residues. CDR3 amino acids: CASSPSGGARYEQYF. Here the CDR3 DNA reads TGTGCCAGCAGTCCTTCGGGGGGGGCAAGGTACGAGCAGTACTTC.

The rearrangement links TRBV29-1 to TRBJ2-3; D is tentatively TRBD1 or TRBD2 (6 bases each). V shed 3 bases and J shed 4 bases, with 11 bases lying between them. The CDR3 has 13 residues. Germline CDR1 and CDR2: SQVTM and ANQGSEA. The CDR3 protein is CSVERGAPDTQYF. The CDR3 region has the DNA TGCAGCGTTGAGAGGGGGGCACCAGATACGCAGTATTTT.

The rearrangement uses TRBV13 and TRBJ1-2, with a possible D match to TRBD1 (5 bases). V lost 0 bases and J lost 2, with 28 bases in between. CDR3 length: 21 residues. Germline CDR1 reads PRHDT; CDR2 reads FYEKMQ (reference sequence). The CDR3 region is CASSLGTEIRDPALKNYGYTF. The CDR3 bases are TGTGCCAGCAGCTTAGGCACAGAAATCCGGGACCCCGCACTAAAAAACTATGGCTACACCTTC.

This chain joins TRBV11-2 and TRBJ1-2; D is unclear. CDR3 length: 14 residues. Germline assignment: CDR1 SGHAT and CDR2 FQNNGV. The V end lost 5 bases, the J end lost 6 bases, and 16 bases lay between the germline ends. Here the CDR3 DNA reads TGTGCCAGCAGCCGGACGGGTGCGTTAGATGGCTACACCTTC. This gives the protein CASSRTGALDGYTF.

This sequence joins TRBV7-9 and TRBJ1-1, with 7 bases lining up with TRBD1. The germline V gene has CDR1 SEHNR and CDR2 FQNEAQ (reference sequence). V was clipped by 6 bases and J by 7 bases; unmatched bases: 5. This CDR3 has 12 amino acids. This CDR3 is CASSHQGVEAFF. CDR3 DNA sequence: TGTGCCAGCAGTCATCAGGGGGTTGAAGCTTTCTTT.

The chain links TRBV5-1 to TRBJ2-7; 10 nucleotides align to TRBD1. The CDR3 contains 16 residues. V shed 4 bases and J 2 bases; nucleotides not matched to a gene: 9. From germline, CDR1 is SGHRS and CDR2 YFSETQ. The CDR3 here is CASSPTPGTGAYEQYF. CDR3 nucleotides: TGCGCCAGCAGCCCTACCCCCGGGACAGGGGCCTACGAGCAGTACTTC.

The chain carries TRBV7-6 and TRBJ2-7, with 7 bases that match TRBD1. Trimming removed 4 bases from V and 6 bases from J; junction bases left unmatched: 12. The CDR3 sequence is 15 residues long. Germline CDR1 is SGHVS and CDR2 is FNYEAQ. CDR3 in amino acids: CASSSQTGSWVEQYF. CDR3 sequence (DNA): TGTGCCAGCAGCTCCCAGACAGGGAGTTGGGTCGAGCAGTACTTC.

The V call is TRBV14, the J call TRBJ1-1; TRBD1 agrees at 12 bases. Germline CDR1 reads SGHDN; CDR2 reads FVKESK. J gave up 9 bases and V 3 bases, and 11 bases lay outside the gene matches. The CDR3 extends over 16 amino acids. The CDR3 reads CASSHWDRGPGVQAFF. Written as DNA, the CDR3 is TGTGCCAGCAGCCATTGGGACAGGGGGCCGGGCGTACAAGCTTTCTTT.

This chain links TRBV13 with TRBJ2-1, with 14 bases matching TRBD2. The V segment lost 4 bases and the J segment 0 bases; nucleotides outside the gene matches: 11. Per germline, CDR1 PRHDT and CDR2 FYEKMQ (reference sequence). CDR3 length: 20 amino acids. Written as DNA, the CDR3 is TGTGCCAGCAGCTCGAGACTAGCGGGGGGGCAAGTTAGCTCCTACAATGAGCAGTTCTTC. It encodes CASSSRLAGGQVSSYNEQFF.

The V gene is TRBV7-9, the J gene TRBJ2-1; 8 bases fit TRBD2. Germline values: CDR1 SEHNR, CDR2 FQNEAQ (reference sequence). The CDR3 is made up of 16 amino acids. Germline trimming cut 5 bases from V and 3 bases from J; bases unmatched to any gene: 9. The CDR3 loop reads CASSPARSGGYNEQFF. In DNA, the CDR3 is TGTGCCAGCAGCCCAGCGCGCAGCGGGGGCTACAATGAGCAGTTCTTC. Using reference TRBV7-9 and TRBJ2-1 for the parts outside the CDR3, the full variable domain is DTGVSQNPRHKITKRGQNVTFRCDPISEHNRLYWYRQTLGQGPEFLTYFQNEAQLEKSRLLSDRFSAERPKGSFSTLEIQRTEQGDSAMYLCASSPARSGGYNEQFFGPGTRLTVL.

In this sample, this clone turned up once. The chain carries TRBV9 and TRBJ2-5, with 9 bases fitting TRBD2. V was pared by 0 bases and J by 4 bases, with 4 bases of the junction left unmatched. Germline loops: CDR1 SGDLS, CDR2 YYNGEE. The CDR3 runs 15 residues. The CDR3 here is CASSVGLAGRETQYF. As DNA, the CDR3 is TGTGCCAGCAGCGTAGGCCTAGCGGGAAGAGAGACCCAGTACTTC. Full variable domain (remainder filled in from reference TRBV9 and TRBJ2-5): DSGVTQTPKHLITATGQRVTLRCSPRSGDLSVYWYQQSLDQGLQFLIQYYNGEERAKGNILERFSAQQFPDLHSELNLSSLELGDSALYFCASSVGLAGRETQYFGPGTRLLVL.

The CDR3 loop reads CASSPSGAAYEQYF. CDR3 nucleotides: TGTGCCAGTAGTCCTTCCGGGGCAGCCTACGAGCAGTACTTC. The chain joins TRBV19 to TRBJ2-7; D is perhaps TRBD1 or TRBD2 (5 bases each). V lost 5 bases to trimming and J lost 2 bases, with 13 bases between them. CDR3 size: 14 residues. CDR1 is LNHDA and CDR2 is SQIVND in the germline V gene (reference sequence).

In its sample, this clone was seen once. The chain links TRBV7-9 to TRBJ2-7; D remains ambiguous. Germline V CDR1 and CDR2: SEHNR, FQNEAQ (reference sequence). CDR3 length equals 12 residues. The V gene lost 2 bases and the J gene lost 2 bases, with 4 bases spanning the gap. DNA for the CDR3: TGTGCCAGCAGCTTACGAGCCTACGAGCAGTACTTC. Translated: CASSLRAYEQYF.